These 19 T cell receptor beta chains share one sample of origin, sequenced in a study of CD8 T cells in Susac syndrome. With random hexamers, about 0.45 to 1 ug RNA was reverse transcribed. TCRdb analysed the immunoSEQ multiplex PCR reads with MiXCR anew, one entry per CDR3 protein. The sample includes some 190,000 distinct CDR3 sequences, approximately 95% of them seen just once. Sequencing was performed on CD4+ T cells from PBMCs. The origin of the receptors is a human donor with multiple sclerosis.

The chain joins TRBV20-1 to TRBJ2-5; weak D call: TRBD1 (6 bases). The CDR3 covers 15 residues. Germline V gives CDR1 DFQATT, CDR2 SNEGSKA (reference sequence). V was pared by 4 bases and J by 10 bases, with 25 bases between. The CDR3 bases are TGCAGTGCTATATGGACAGCTCAACCTTCATGGGACCAGTACTTC. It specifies CSAIWTAQPSWDQYF.

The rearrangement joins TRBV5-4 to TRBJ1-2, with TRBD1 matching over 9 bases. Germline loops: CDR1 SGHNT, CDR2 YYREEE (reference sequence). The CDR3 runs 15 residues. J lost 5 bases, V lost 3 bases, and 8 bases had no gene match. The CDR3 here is CASSSGQGSIYGYTF. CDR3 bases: TGTGCCAGCAGCTCCGGACAGGGGAGCATATATGGCTACACCTTC.

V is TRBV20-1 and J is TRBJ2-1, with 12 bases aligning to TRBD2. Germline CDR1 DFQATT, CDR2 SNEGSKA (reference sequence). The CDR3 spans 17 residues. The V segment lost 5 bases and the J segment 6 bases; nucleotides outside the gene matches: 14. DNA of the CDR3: TGCAGTGCTTTCCTAGCGGGGGGGCAAACTTTAAGCAATGAGCAGTTCTTC. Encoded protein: CSAFLAGGQTLSNEQFF.

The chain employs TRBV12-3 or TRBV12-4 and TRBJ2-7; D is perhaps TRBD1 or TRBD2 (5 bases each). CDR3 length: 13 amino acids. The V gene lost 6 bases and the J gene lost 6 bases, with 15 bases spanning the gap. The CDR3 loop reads CASSHPSRGEQYF. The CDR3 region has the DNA TGTGCCAGCAGCCACCCTTCGAGGGGCGAGCAGTACTTC.

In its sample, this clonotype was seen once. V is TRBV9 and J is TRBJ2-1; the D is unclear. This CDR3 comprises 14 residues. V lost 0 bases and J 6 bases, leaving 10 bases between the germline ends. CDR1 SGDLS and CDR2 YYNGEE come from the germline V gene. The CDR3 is CASSVARWGNEQFF. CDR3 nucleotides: TGTGCCAGCAGCGTAGCTAGGTGGGGCAATGAGCAGTTCTTC. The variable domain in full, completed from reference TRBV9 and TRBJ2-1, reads DSGVTQTPKHLITATGQRVTLRCSPRSGDLSVYWYQQSLDQGLQFLIQYYNGEERAKGNILERFSAQQFPDLHSELNLSSLELGDSALYFCASSVARWGNEQFFGPGTRLTVL.

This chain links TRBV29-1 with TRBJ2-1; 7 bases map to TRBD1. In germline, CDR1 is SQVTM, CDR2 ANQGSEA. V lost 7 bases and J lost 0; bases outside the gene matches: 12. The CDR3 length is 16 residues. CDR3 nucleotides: TGCAGCGGCCTAATAGGGGGCCCCAGCTCCTACAATGAGCAGTTCTTC. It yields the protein CSGLIGGPSSYNEQFF.

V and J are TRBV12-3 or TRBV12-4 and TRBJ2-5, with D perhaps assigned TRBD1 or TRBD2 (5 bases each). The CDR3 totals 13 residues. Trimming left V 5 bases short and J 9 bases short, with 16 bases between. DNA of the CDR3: TGTGCCAGCAGTCTCCCGACGGGGACGGCCCAGTACTTC. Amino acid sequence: CASSLPTGTAQYF.

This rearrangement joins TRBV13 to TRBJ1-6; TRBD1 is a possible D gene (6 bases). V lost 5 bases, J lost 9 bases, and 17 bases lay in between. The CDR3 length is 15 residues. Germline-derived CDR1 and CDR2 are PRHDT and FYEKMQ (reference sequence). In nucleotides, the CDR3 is TGTGCCAGCAGCCCCCCCGGACAGAATGGTTCACCCCTCCACTTT. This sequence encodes CASSPPGQNGSPLHF.

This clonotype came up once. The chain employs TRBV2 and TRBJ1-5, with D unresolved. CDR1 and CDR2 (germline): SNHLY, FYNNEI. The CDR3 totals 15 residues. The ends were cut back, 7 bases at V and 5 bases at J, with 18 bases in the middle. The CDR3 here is CASTADRWSDQPQHF. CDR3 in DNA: TGTGCCAGCACCGCGGATAGGTGGTCCGATCAGCCCCAGCATTTT. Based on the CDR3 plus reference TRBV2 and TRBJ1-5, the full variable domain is EPEVTQTPSHQVTQMGQEVILRCVPISNHLYFYWYRQILGQKVEFLVSFYNNEISEKSEIFDDQFSVERPDGSNFTLKIRSTKLEDSAMYFCASTADRWSDQPQHFGDGTRLSIL.

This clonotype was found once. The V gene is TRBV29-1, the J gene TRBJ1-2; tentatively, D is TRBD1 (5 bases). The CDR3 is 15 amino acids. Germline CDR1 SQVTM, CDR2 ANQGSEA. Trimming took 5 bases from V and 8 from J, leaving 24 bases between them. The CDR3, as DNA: TGCAGCGTTAACGGTCAGGGCCGGATCCAGGCGGGCTACACCTTC. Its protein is CSVNGQGRIQAGYTF.

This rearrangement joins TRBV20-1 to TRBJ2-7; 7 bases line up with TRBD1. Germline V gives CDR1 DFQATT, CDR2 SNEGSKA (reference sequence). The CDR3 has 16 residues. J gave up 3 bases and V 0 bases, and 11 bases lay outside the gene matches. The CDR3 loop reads CSARDPMGTAYYEQYF. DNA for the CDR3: TGCAGTGCTAGAGACCCAATGGGGACAGCCTACTACGAGCAGTACTTC.

CDR3 region: CASSQTGDYGYTF. Written as DNA, the CDR3 is TGTGCCAGCAGTCAGACAGGGGACTATGGCTACACCTTC. The V and J genes are TRBV2 and TRBJ1-2; 8 nucleotides align to TRBD1. The CDR3 contains 13 residues. CDR1 and CDR2 (germline): SNHLY, FYNNEI. V lost 5 bases to trimming and J lost 3 bases; unmatched junction nucleotides: 2.

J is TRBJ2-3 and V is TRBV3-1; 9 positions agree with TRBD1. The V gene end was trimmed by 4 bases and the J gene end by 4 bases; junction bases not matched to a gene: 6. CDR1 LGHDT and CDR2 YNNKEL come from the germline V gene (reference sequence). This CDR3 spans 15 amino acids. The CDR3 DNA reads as TGTGCCAGCAGCCTAGGGACAGGGAGCGCAGATACGCAGTATTTT. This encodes CASSLGTGSADTQYF.

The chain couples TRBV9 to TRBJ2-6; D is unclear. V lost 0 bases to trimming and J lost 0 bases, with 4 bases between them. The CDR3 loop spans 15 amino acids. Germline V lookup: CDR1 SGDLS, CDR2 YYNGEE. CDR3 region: CASSVGLSGANVLTF. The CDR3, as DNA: TGTGCCAGCAGCGTAGGACTCTCTGGGGCCAACGTCCTGACTTTC.

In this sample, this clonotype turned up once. The CDR3 is CASSAQPGGGGGYTF. The CDR3 nucleotides read TGTGCCAGCTCCGCCCAGCCAGGAGGAGGAGGGGGCTACACCTTC. The V call is TRBV7-3, the J call TRBJ1-2; D is undetermined. The CDR3 sequence is 15 residues long. Per the germline V gene, CDR1 is SGHTA and CDR2 is FQGTGA. Trimming took off 8 bases at V and 8 bases at J, with 24 bases between the two ends.

The CDR3 DNA follows: TGTGCCAGCAGCTTAGACCAGACCGGGACTAGGCGGTTCTTC. This codes for CASSLDQTGTRRFF. The chain carries TRBV11-3 and TRBJ2-1; TRBD2 agrees at 8 bases. The CDR3 has 14 residues. Germline V gene data show CDR1 as SGHNT and CDR2 as YENEEA. V lost 0 bases and J lost 15; bases outside the gene matches: 10.

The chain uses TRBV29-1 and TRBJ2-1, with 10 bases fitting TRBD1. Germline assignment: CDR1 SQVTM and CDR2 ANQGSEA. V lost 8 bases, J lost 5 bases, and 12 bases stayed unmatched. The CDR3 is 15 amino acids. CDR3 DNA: TGCAGCTTCGTATCCGGGACAGGGGCCGACAATGAGCAGTTCTTC. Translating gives CSFVSGTGADNEQFF.

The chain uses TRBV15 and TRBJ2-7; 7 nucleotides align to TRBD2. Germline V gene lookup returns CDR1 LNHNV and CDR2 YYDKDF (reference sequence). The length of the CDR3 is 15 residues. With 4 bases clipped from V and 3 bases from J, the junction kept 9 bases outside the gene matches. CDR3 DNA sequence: TGTGCCACCAGCACGGGAGGTGGGGTAGGCTACGAGCAGTACTTC. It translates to CATSTGGGVGYEQYF.

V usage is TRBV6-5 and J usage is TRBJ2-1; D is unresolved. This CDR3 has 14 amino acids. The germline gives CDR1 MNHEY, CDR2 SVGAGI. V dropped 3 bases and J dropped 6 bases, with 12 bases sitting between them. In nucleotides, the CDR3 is TGTGCCAGCAGTTATGTGAACTCGGGCAATGAGCAGTTCTTC. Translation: CASSYVNSGNEQFF.